This is a list of T cell receptor beta chains from one sample in a study of shared clonotypes between healthy human individuals. Some clones are missing from TCRdb's copy, which holds only in-frame ones; the method was immunoSEQ multiplex PCR. The table shows hundreds of thousands of clones, with roughly 98% occurring only once. The material sequenced was naive CD8+ T cells sorted from blood. These receptors all come from a man aged 25-45 years in good health. Each CDR3 is given with its conserved first and last residue. A D gene is named only where the DNA matches it firmly. Clone size is stated in some rows and not others, as once, few, many or a class when expanded.

size | J | D | V | CDR3 | DNA
. | TRBJ2-5 | . | TRBV6-5 | CASSYGAMEETQYF | TGTGCCAGCAGTTACGGGGCAATGGAAGAGACCCAGTACTTC
. | TRBJ2-7 | . | TRBV4-1 | CASSQESSVTSYEQYF | TGCGCCAGCAGCCAAGAATCCTCAGTGACCTCCTACGAGCAGTACTTC
. | TRBJ2-5 | . | TRBV5-6 | CASSSWETQYF | TGTGCCAGCAGCTCATGGGAGACCCAGTACTTC
few | TRBJ2-1 | . | TRBV6-1 | CASSGLEGLSYNEQFF | TGTGCCAGCAGTGGCCTAGAGGGTCTATCCTACAATGAGCAGTTCTTC
. | TRBJ1-2 | . | TRBV4-1 | CASSQQGYTYGYTF | TGCGCCAGCAGCCAACAGGGATACACGTATGGCTACACCTTC
few | TRBJ2-7 | . | TRBV7-8 | CASSLGPGSYEQYF | TGTGCCAGCAGCTTAGGCCCGGGGTCCTACGAGCAGTACTTC
. | TRBJ2-7 | TRBD2 | TRBV5-1 | CASSLVPSGRAVAYEQYF | TGCGCCAGCAGCTTGGTCCCTAGCGGGAGGGCCGTGGCCTACGAGCAGTACTTC
. | TRBJ2-5 | . | TRBV5-5 | CASSLRFRSVQETQYF | TGTGCCAGCAGCTTAAGGTTCCGCAGTGTCCAAGAGACCCAGTACTTC
. | TRBJ2-1 | . | TRBV9 | CASSVEGDRNEQFF | TGTGCCAGCAGCGTAGAGGGGGACCGCAATGAGCAGTTCTTC
. | TRBJ2-1 | TRBD1 | TRBV7-9 | CASEGQGHNEQFF | TGTGCCAGTGAGGGACAGGGGCACAATGAGCAGTTCTTC
. | TRBJ2-7 | . | TRBV28 | CASSDSDTYEQYF | TGTGCCAGCAGCGATAGCGACACCTACGAGCAGTACTTC
. | TRBJ1-1 | . | TRBV7-9 | CASSSGFTEAFF | TGTGCCAGCAGCTCCGGATTCACTGAAGCTTTCTTT
. | TRBJ2-6 | . | TRBV30 | CAWSVTGANVLTF | TGTGCCTGGAGTGTGACGGGGGCCAACGTCCTGACTTTC
. | TRBJ2-7 | . | TRBV4-1 | CASSQGQALSYEQYF | TGCGCCAGCAGCCAAGGACAGGCCCTCTCCTACGAGCAGTACTTC
. | TRBJ2-6 | . | TRBV7-9 | CASSPLPSGANVLTF | TGTGCCAGCAGCCCCCTTCCTTCTGGGGCCAACGTCCTGACTTTC
once | TRBJ2-5 | . | TRBV7-9 | CASSLDTILGSETQYF | TGTGCCAGCAGCTTAGATACAATACTGGGATCAGAGACCCAGTACTTC
. | TRBJ1-5 | . | TRBV11-2 | CASSLGHANQPQHF | TGTGCCAGCAGCTTAGGACACGCCAATCAGCCCCAGCATTTT
. | TRBJ2-1 | . | TRBV11-2 | CASSLVEPDEQFF | TGTGCCAGCAGCCTAGTGGAGCCCGATGAGCAGTTCTTC
. | TRBJ2-1 | TRBD2 | TRBV27 | CASSLGLAGPYNEQFF | TGTGCCAGCAGTTTAGGGCTAGCGGGGCCTTACAATGAGCAGTTCTTC
. | TRBJ1-5 | . | TRBV27 | CASSGWGQPQHF | TGTGCCAGCAGTGGGTGGGGTCAGCCCCAGCATTTT
. | TRBJ1-4 | . | TRBV7-9 | CASSFPRGDEKLFF | TGTGCCAGCAGCTTTCCGCGGGGTGATGAAAAACTGTTTTTT
. | TRBJ1-2 | . | TRBV7-9 | CASSLGTADYGYTF | TGTGCCAGCAGCTTAGGGACAGCAGACTATGGCTACACCTTC
. | TRBJ2-7 | . | TRBV7-8 | CASSLEGARYEQYF | TGTGCCAGCAGCTTAGAAGGAGCGAGGTACGAGCAGTACTTC
. | TRBJ2-1 | TRBD1 | TRBV10-3 | CAISGGQPTYNEQFF | TGTGCCATCAGTGGGGGACAGCCAACTTACAATGAGCAGTTCTTC
. | TRBJ1-2 | . | TRBV2 | CAMRGRIGSYGYTF | TGTGCCATGAGGGGCAGGATTGGGAGCTATGGCTACACCTTC
. | TRBJ2-1 | . | TRBV2 | CASSGRPGPSYNEQFF | TGTGCCAGCAGTGGGCGACCGGGACCCTCCTACAATGAGCAGTTCTTC
. | TRBJ2-7 | . | TRBV5-4 | CASSLELLYEQYF | TGTGCCAGCAGCTTGGAACTTCTCTACGAGCAGTACTTC
. | TRBJ2-1 | TRBD2 | TRBV15 | CATSRTSLASGRAYNEQFF | TGTGCCACCAGCAGAACCTCGCTAGCTAGCGGGAGGGCCTACAATGAGCAGTTCTTC
. | TRBJ2-5 | . | TRBV7-6 | CASSPLGETQYF | TGTGCCAGCAGCCCCCTCGGGGAGACCCAGTACTTC